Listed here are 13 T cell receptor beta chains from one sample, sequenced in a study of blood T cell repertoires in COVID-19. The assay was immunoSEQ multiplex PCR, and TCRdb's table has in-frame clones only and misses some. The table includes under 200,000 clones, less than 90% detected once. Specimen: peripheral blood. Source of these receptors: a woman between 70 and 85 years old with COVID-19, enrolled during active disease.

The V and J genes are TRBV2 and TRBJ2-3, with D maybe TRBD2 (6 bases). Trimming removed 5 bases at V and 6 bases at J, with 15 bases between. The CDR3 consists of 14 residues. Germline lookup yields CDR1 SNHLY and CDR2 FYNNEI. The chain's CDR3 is CASSLGGGRDTQYF. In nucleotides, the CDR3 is TGTGCCAGCAGTCTCGGGGGAGGCCGCGATACGCAGTATTTT.

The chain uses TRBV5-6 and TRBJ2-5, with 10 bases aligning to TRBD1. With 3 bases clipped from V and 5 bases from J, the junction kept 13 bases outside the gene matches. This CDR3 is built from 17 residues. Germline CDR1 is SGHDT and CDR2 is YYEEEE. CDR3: CASSSLYRDRGSETQYF. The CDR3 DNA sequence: TGTGCCAGCAGCTCATTATACCGGGACAGGGGATCGGAGACCCAGTACTTC. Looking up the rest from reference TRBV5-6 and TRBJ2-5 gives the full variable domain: DAGVTQSPTHLIKTRGQQVTLRCSPKSGHDTVSWYQQALGQGPQFIFQYYEEEERQRGNFPDRFSGHQFPNYSSELNVNALLLGDSALYLCASSSLYRDRGSETQYFGPGTRLLVL.

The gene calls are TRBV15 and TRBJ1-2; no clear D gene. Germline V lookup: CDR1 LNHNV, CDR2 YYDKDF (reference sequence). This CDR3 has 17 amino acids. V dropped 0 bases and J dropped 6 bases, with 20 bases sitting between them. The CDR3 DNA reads TGTGCCACCAGCAGAGATGAACCCCACCAGAGGAGTAATGGCTACACCTTC. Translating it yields CATSRDEPHQRSNGYTF.

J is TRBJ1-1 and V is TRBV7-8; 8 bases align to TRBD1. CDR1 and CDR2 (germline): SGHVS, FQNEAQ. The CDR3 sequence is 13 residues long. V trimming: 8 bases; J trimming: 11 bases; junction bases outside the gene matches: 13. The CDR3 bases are TGTGCCAGCGCTTTCCTAACAGGGGGTGTTGCTTTCTTT. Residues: CASAFLTGGVAFF.

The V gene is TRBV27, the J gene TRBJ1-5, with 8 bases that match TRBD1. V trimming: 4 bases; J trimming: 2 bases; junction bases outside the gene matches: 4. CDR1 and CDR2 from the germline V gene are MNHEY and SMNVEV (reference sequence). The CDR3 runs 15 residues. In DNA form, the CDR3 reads TGTGCCAGCAGTTCTTGGACAGGGCGCAATCAGCCCCAGCATTTT. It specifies CASSSWTGRNQPQHF.

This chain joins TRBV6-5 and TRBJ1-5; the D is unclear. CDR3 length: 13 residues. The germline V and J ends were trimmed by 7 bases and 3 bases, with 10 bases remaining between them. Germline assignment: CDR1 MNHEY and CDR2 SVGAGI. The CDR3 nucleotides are TGTGCCAGCAAACAGTCAATCAATCAGCCCCAGCATTTT. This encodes CASKQSINQPQHF.

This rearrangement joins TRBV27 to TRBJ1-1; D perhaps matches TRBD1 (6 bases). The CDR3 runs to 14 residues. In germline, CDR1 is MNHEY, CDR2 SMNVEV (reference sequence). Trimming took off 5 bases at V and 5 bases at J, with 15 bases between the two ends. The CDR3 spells CASSMIQGRTEAFF. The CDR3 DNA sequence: TGTGCCAGCAGTATGATACAGGGAAGGACTGAAGCTTTCTTT.

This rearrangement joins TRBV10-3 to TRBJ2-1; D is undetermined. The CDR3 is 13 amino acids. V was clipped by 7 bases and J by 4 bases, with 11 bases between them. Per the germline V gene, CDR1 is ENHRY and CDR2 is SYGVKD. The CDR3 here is CAIKRPEYNEQFF. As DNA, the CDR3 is TGTGCCATCAAGAGGCCGGAATACAATGAGCAGTTCTTC.

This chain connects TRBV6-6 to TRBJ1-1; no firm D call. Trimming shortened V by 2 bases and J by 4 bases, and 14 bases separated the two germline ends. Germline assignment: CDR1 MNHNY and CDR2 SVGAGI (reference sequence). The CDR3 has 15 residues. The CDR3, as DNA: TGTGCCAGCAGTTACGATCGACCGGGATCCACTGAAGCTTTCTTT. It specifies CASSYDRPGSTEAFF.

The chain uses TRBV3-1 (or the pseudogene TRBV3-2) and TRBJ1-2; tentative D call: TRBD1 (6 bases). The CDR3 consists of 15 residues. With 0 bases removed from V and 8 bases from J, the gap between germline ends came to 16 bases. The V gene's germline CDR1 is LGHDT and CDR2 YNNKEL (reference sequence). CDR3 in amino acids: CASSQERPGVNGYTF. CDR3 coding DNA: TGTGCCAGCAGCCAAGAAAGGCCAGGGGTAAACGGCTACACCTTC.

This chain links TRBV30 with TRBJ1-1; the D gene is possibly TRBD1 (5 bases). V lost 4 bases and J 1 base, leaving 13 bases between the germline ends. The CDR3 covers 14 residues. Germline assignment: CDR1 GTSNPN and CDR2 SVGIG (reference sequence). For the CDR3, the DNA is TGTGCCTGGATCGGGGGAAGAGGGAACACTGAAGCTTTCTTT. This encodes CAWIGGRGNTEAFF.

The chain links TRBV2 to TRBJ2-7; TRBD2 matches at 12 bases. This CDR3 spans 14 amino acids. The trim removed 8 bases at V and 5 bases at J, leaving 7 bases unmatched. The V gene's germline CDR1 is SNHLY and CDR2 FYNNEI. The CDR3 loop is CASLGLAGSNEQYF. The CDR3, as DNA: TGTGCCAGCCTAGGACTAGCGGGATCTAACGAGCAGTACTTC.

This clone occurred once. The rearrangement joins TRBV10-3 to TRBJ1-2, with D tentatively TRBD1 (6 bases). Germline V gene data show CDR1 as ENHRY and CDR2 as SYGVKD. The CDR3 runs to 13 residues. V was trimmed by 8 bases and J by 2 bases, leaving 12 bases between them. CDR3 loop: CAIGSQGNYGYTF. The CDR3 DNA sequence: TGTGCCATCGGTTCACAGGGAAACTATGGCTACACCTTC.